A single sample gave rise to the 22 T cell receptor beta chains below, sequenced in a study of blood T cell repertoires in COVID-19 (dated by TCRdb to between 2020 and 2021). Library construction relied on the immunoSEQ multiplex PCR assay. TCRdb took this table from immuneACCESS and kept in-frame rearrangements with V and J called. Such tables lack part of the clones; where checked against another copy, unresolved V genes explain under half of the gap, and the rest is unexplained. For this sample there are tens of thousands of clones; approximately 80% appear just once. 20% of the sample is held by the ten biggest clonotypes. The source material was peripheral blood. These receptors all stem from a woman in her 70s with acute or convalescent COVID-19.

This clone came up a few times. CDR3 bases: TGCGCCAGCAGCTTTGGCGGTGAGCAGTTCTTC. Protein sequence: CASSFGGEQFF. V and J are TRBV5-1 and TRBJ2-1, with no clear D. V was cut by 2 bases and J by 9 bases, with 6 bases left in between. CDR3 size: 11 residues. Germline CDR1 and CDR2: SGHRS and YFSETQ.

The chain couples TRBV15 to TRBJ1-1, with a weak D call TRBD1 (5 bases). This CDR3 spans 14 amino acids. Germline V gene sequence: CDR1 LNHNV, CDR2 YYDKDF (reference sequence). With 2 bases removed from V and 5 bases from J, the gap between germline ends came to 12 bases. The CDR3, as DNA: TGTGCCACCAGCAGACAGGGTATGAGGACTGAAGCTTTCTTT. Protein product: CATSRQGMRTEAFF.

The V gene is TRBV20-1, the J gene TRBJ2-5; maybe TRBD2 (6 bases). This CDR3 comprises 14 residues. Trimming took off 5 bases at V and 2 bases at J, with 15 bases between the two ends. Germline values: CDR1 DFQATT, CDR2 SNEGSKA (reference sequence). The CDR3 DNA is TGCAGTGCTGGTGCCAAGCGGGCACAAGAGACCCAGTACTTC. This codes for CSAGAKRAQETQYF.

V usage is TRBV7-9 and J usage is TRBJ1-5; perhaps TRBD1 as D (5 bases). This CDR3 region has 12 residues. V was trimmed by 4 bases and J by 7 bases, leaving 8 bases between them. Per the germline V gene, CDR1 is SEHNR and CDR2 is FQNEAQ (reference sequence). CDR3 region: CASSSGYQPQHF. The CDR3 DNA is TGTGCCAGCAGCTCAGGGTACCAGCCCCAGCATTTT.

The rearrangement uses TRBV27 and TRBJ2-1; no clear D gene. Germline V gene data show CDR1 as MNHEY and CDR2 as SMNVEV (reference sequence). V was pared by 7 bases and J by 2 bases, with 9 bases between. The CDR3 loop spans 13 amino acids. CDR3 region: CASKRETYNEQFF. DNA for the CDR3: TGTGCCAGCAAACGCGAGACCTACAATGAGCAGTTCTTC.

The DNA for the CDR3 is TGTGCCAGCAGATCGGGGAATTACGGAAACACCATATATTTT. Protein product: CASRSGNYGNTIYF. The chain uses TRBV28 and TRBJ1-3, with D hard to call. Per the germline V gene, CDR1 is MDHEN and CDR2 is SYDVKM. This CDR3 comprises 14 residues. Trimming removed 6 bases from V and 4 bases from J, with 13 bases in between.

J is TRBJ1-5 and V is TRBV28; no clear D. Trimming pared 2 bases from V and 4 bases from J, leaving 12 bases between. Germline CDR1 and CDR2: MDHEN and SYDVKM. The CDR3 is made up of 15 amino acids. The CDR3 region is CASSLRVGINQPQHF. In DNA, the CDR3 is TGTGCCAGCAGTTTACGGGTAGGAATAAATCAGCCCCAGCATTTT.

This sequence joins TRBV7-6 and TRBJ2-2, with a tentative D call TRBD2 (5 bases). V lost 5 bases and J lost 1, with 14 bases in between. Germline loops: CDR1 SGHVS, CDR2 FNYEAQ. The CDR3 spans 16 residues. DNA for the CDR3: TGTGCCAGCAGCCATAGCGTCGAAAGGAACACCGGGGAGCTGTTTTTT. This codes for CASSHSVERNTGELFF.

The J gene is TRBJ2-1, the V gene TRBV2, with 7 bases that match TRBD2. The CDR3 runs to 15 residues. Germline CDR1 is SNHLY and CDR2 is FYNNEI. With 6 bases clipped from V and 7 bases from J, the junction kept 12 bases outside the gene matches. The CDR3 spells CASRPWGGSRNEQFF. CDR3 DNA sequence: TGTGCCAGCAGACCCTGGGGCGGGAGTAGGAATGAGCAGTTCTTC. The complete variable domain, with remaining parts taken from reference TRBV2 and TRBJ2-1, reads EPEVTQTPSHQVTQMGQEVILRCVPISNHLYFYWYRQILGQKVEFLVSFYNNEISEKSEIFDDQFSVERPDGSNFTLKIRSTKLEDSAMYFCASRPWGGSRNEQFFGPGTRLTVL.

CDR3 sequence (DNA): TGTGCCAGCAGCCACCCGGACAGCACCAATTCACCCCTCCACTTT. Translating gives CASSHPDSTNSPLHF. The rearrangement uses TRBV7-2 and TRBJ1-6, with D perhaps TRBD1 (6 bases). Deletions cut 5 bases from V and 7 bases from J, with 15 bases between. Germline V lookup: CDR1 SGHTA, CDR2 FQGNSA. The length of the CDR3 is 15 residues.

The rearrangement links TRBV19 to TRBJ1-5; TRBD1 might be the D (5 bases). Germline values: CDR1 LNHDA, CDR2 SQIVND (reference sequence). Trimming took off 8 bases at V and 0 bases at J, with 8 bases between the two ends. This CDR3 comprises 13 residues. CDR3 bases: TGTGCCAGTCACAGGTTTAGCAATCAGCCCCAGCATTTT. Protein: CASHRFSNQPQHF.

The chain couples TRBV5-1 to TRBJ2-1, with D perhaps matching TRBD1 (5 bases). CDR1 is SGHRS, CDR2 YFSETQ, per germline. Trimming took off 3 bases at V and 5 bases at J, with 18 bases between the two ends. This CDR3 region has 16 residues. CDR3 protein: CASSSRQPSTNNEQFF. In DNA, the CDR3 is TGCGCCAGCAGCTCGCGACAGCCATCAACCAACAATGAGCAGTTCTTC.

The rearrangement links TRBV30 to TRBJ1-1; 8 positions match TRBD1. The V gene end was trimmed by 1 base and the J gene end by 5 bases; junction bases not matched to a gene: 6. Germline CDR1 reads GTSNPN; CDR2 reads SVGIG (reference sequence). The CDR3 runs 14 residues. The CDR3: CAWSEDRVDTEAFF. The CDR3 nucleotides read TGTGCCTGGAGTGAGGACAGGGTAGATACTGAAGCTTTCTTT.

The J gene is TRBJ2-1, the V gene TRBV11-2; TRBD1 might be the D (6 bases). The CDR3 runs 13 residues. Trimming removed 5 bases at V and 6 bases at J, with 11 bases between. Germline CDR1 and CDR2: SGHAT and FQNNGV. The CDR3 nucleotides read TGTGCCAGCAGCAACCTAGGGGGCAATGAGCAGTTCTTC. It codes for CASSNLGGNEQFF.

The CDR3 loop is CASSRLAGGTQETQYF. CDR3 sequence (DNA): TGTGCCAGCAGCCGGCTAGCGGGAGGTACACAAGAGACCCAGTACTTC. The chain combines TRBV7-9 with TRBJ2-5; TRBD2 matches 11 bases. There are 16 residues in the CDR3. Looked up from germline, CDR1 is SEHNR and CDR2 is FQNEAQ (reference sequence). With 5 bases clipped from V and 2 bases from J, the junction kept 7 bases outside the gene matches.

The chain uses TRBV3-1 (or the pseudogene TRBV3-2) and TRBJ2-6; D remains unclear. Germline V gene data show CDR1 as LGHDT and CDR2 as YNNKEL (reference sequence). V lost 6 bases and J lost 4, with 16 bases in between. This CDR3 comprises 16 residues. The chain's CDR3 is CASRPPLVGGANVLTF. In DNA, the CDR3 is TGTGCCAGCAGACCCCCACTTGTGGGCGGGGCCAACGTCCTGACTTTC.

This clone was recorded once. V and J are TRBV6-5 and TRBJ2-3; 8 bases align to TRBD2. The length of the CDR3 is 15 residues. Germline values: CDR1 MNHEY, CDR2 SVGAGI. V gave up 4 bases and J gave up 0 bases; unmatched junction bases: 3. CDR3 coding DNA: TGTGCCAGCAGTTTAAGCGGGAGTAGCACAGATACGCAGTATTTT. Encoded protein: CASSLSGSSTDTQYF.

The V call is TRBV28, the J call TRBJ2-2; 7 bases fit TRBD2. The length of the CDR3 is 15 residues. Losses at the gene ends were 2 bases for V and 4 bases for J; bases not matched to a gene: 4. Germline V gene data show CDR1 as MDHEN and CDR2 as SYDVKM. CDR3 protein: CASSLTGGRTGELFF. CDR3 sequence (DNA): TGTGCCAGCAGTTTAACGGGAGGCCGCACCGGGGAGCTGTTTTTT.

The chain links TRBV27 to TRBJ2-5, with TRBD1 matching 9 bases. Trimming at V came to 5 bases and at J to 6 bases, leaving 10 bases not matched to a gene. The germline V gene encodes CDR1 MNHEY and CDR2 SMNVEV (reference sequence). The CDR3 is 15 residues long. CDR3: CASSLRTGAVKTQYF. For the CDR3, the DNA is TGTGCCAGCAGTCTACGGACAGGGGCGGTGAAGACCCAGTACTTC.

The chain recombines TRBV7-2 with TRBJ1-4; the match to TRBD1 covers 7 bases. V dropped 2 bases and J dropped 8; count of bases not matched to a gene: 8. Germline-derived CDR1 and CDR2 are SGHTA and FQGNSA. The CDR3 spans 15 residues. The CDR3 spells CASSLKTGWGEKLFF. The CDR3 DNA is TGTGCCAGCAGCTTAAAGACAGGGTGGGGAGAAAAACTGTTTTTT.

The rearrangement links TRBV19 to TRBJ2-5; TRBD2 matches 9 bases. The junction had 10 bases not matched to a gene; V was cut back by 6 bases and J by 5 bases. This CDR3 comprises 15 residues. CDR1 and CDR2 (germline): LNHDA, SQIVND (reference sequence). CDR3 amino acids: CASSASGRPRETQYF. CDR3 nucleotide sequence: TGTGCCAGTAGCGCGAGCGGGAGGCCCCGGGAGACCCAGTACTTC.

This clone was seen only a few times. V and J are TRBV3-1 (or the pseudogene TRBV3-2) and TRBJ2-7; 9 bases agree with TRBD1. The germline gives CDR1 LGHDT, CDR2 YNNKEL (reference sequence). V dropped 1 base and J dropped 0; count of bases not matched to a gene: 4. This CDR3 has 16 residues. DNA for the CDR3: TGTGCCAGCAGCCAAGCTAGGACAGGGGACTCCTACGAGCAGTACTTC. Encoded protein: CASSQARTGDSYEQYF.